This T cell receptor (beta chain) was recorded in a study of breast tumors, draining lymph nodes, adjacent tissues. At least ten counts were recorded for this clonotype. Its cognate antigen is unknown. The CDR3 runs 16 residues. V shed 3 bases, J shed 0 bases, and the junction held 3 bases outside the gene matches. In germline, CDR1 is SGHTA, CDR2 FQGNSA. The lymph nodes were axillary draining lymph nodes from breast cancer patients. From the multiplex PCR reads, TCRdb called clonotypes with MiXCR, one entry per CDR3 protein. The repertoire consists of 150,000 to 200,000 distinct CDR3 sequences, with roughly a third occurring once and the leading ten covering 4% to 5.5%. Study-wide findings and caveats: The data were judged consistent with most tumor T cells coming from lymph node and expanding in tumor. Tumor and nontumor repertoires were significantly more similar in luminal-like than in basal-like breast cancer.

J is TRBJ2-1 and V is TRBV7-2; 9 positions match TRBD1. The sample taken for sequencing was axillary lymph node tissue. This receptor was taken from a female donor with breast cancer. Some clones in this sample may be carry-over from other donors' samples. The CDR3 DNA is TGTGCCAGCAGCTTGGGGACAGGGCCCTCCTACAATGAGCAGTTCTTC. This sequence encodes CASSLGTGPSYNEQFF.